These 18 T cell receptor beta chains came from one sample sequenced in a study of cytomegalovirus exposure and HLA in healthy donors. The PCR had 60 Vbeta and 13 Jbeta primers. TCRdb's table, derived via immunoSEQ multiplex PCR, lists solely in-frame clones and lacks some. This table holds 140,000 or so clones, roughly 85% found once. Material: PBMCs. The receptor set was obtained from a woman in her 30s in good health and CMV-seronegative.

V and J are TRBV6-1 and TRBJ1-5, with TRBD1 as a possible D gene (6 bases). Germline loops: CDR1 MNHNS, CDR2 SASEGT. The length of the CDR3 is 14 residues. Trimming took off 6 bases at V and 1 base at J, with 10 bases between the two ends. This CDR3 reads CASSRGQSNQPQHF. The CDR3 nucleotides read TGTGCCAGCAGCCGAGGACAGAGCAATCAGCCCCAGCATTTT.

The J gene is TRBJ2-2, the V gene TRBV4-2; 8 positions agree with TRBD2. V gave up 2 bases and J gave up 0 bases; unmatched junction bases: 5. The germline V gene has CDR1 LGHNA and CDR2 YNFKEQ. CDR3 length: 17 residues. CDR3 sequence reads: CASSQRASGSNTGELFF. The DNA for the CDR3 is TGTGCCAGCAGCCAACGGGCTAGCGGGTCGAACACCGGGGAGCTGTTTTTT.

The V gene is TRBV6-1, the J gene TRBJ2-7, with 9 bases matching TRBD2. Trimming took 5 bases from V and 6 from J; bases not matched to a gene: 11. Germline V gives CDR1 MNHNS, CDR2 SASEGT. The CDR3 covers 15 residues. The CDR3 is CASSPQGLAGSEQYF. The CDR3 bases are TGTGCCAGCAGTCCTCAGGGACTAGCCGGTAGCGAGCAGTACTTC.

The chain recombines TRBV6-5 with TRBJ1-4, with 7 bases matching TRBD1. Trimming took 6 bases from V and 2 from J; bases not matched to a gene: 3. The CDR3 is 14 residues long. The germline CDR1 and CDR2 sequences are MNHEY and SVGAGI. In DNA, the CDR3 is TGTGCCAGCAGGCACAGGGGCACTAATGAAAAACTGTTTTTT. Its protein product is CASRHRGTNEKLFF.

The chain joins TRBV12-5 to TRBJ1-2; D is unclear. CDR1 and CDR2 from the germline V gene are LGHNT and FRNRAP. Trimming cost V 4 bases and J 8 bases, with 14 bases left between them. The CDR3 runs to 13 residues. Written as DNA, the CDR3 is TGTGCTAGTGGTTCGCGTCGGGGTTCCGGCTACACCTTC. It yields the protein CASGSRRGSGYTF.

In this sample, this clone turned up a few times. The V gene is TRBV2, the J gene TRBJ1-5, with D unclear. The length of the CDR3 is 14 residues. Germline CDR1 and CDR2: SNHLY and FYNNEI. The germline V and J ends were trimmed by 3 bases and 0 bases, with 6 bases remaining between them. CDR3 loop: CASSESSSNQPQHF. The CDR3 nucleotides are TGTGCCAGCAGTGAGTCCAGTAGCAATCAGCCCCAGCATTTT.

This clone was observed once. The chain is built from TRBV11-2 and TRBJ2-7; 8 nucleotides agree with TRBD2. J lost 11 bases, V lost 5 bases, and 17 bases had no gene match. The germline V gene has CDR1 SGHAT and CDR2 FQNNGV. This CDR3 has 15 residues. The CDR3 DNA sequence: TGTGCCAGCAGCCCTGCCCCGGGACTAGTTGGTGAGAAGTACTTC. It codes for CASSPAPGLVGEKYF.

This chain connects TRBV11-1 to TRBJ2-2; 7 bases are shared with TRBD1. From germline, CDR1 is SGHAT and CDR2 FQDESV (reference sequence). The CDR3 has 13 amino acids. The trim removed 10 bases at V and 7 bases at J, leaving 9 bases unmatched. The DNA for the CDR3 is TGTGCCATCGTACAGGGGCAGGGCGGGGAGCTGTTTTTT. It specifies CAIVQGQGGELFF.

The V and J genes are TRBV5-1 and TRBJ1-4, with 11 bases fitting TRBD1. The CDR3 is 16 residues long. The germline V gene has CDR1 SGHRS and CDR2 YFSETQ. Unmatched junction bases numbered 10, after V lost 4 bases and J lost 8 bases. In DNA form, the CDR3 reads TGCGCCAGCAGCCGCCTTGGTGGGACAGGGGGAGAAAAACTGTTTTTT. Amino acids: CASSRLGGTGGEKLFF.

The gene calls are TRBV2 and TRBJ1-1, with D possibly matching TRBD1 (6 bases). Germline V lookup: CDR1 SNHLY, CDR2 FYNNEI. The CDR3 has 11 residues. V lost 11 bases and J 4 bases, leaving 11 bases between the germline ends. The CDR3 reads CASGRGTEAFF. CDR3 DNA sequence: TGTGCCTCGGGCAGGGGCACTGAAGCTTTCTTT.

The genes are TRBV4-2 and TRBJ2-3, with TRBD2 identical over 8 bases. Per germline, CDR1 LGHNA and CDR2 YNFKEQ. V lost 5 bases and J lost 3; bases outside the gene matches: 7. The CDR3 loop spans 15 amino acids. The CDR3 spells CASSTLAGQTDTQYF. CDR3 nucleotide sequence: TGTGCCAGCAGCACCCTAGCGGGCCAGACAGATACGCAGTATTTT.

CDR3 residues: CASSEEGSPYNEQFF. In DNA form, the CDR3 reads TGCGCCAGCAGCGAGGAGGGTTCACCCTACAATGAGCAGTTCTTC. The chain carries TRBV5-1 and TRBJ2-1, with D perhaps TRBD2 (6 bases). CDR1 and CDR2 (germline): SGHRS, YFSETQ. Trimming cost V 4 bases and J 2 bases, with 13 bases left between them. The CDR3 is 15 residues long.

V gene TRBV15 combines with J gene TRBJ1-4; 8 bases match TRBD1. CDR1 and CDR2 (germline): LNHNV, YYDKDF (reference sequence). This CDR3 spans 16 amino acids. The junction had 8 bases not matched to a gene; V was cut back by 3 bases and J by 5 bases. CDR3 region: CATSSPLGDRNEKLFF. CDR3 coding DNA: TGTGCCACCAGCAGTCCCCTTGGGGACAGGAATGAAAAACTGTTTTTT. Full variable domain (remainder filled in from reference TRBV15 and TRBJ1-4): DAMVIQNPRYQVTQFGKPVTLSCSQTLNHNVMYWYQQKSSQAPKLLFHYYDKDFNNEADTPDNFQSRRPNTSFCFLDIRSPGLGDTAMYLCATSSPLGDRNEKLFFGSGTQLSVL.

The chain links TRBV6-4 to TRBJ1-5; D gene unclear. Trimming pared 4 bases from V and 4 bases from J, leaving 8 bases between. The CDR3 is made up of 13 amino acids. CDR1 is MRHNA and CDR2 is SNTAGT in the germline V gene. The CDR3 sequence is CASSGEFNQPQHF. The CDR3 nucleotides are TGTGCCAGCAGTGGGGAGTTTAATCAGCCCCAGCATTTT.

The V and J genes are TRBV5-1 and TRBJ1-2, with TRBD1 matching 7 bases. Germline values: CDR1 SGHRS, CDR2 YFSETQ. Trimming removed 1 base from V and 4 bases from J; junction bases left unmatched: 10. CDR3 size: 16 residues. CDR3: CASSLSTGFVLYGYTF. Written as DNA, the CDR3 is TGCGCCAGCAGCTTGTCGACAGGGTTCGTCCTCTATGGCTACACCTTC.

The V call is TRBV28, the J call TRBJ1-2; 7 nucleotides line up with TRBD1. The V segment lost 5 bases and the J segment 1 base; nucleotides outside the gene matches: 7. Germline CDR1 reads MDHEN; CDR2 reads SYDVKM. The CDR3 spans 15 residues. The CDR3 protein is CASSPGTALNYGYTF. As DNA, the CDR3 is TGTGCCAGCAGTCCCGGGACAGCACTTAACTATGGCTACACCTTC.

V usage is TRBV7-9 and J usage is TRBJ1-6; TRBD1 matches at 9 bases. Germline trimming cut 4 bases from V and 7 bases from J; bases unmatched to any gene: 2. CDR3 length: 14 residues. Germline loops: CDR1 SEHNR, CDR2 FQNEAQ (reference sequence). CDR3 sequence reads: CASSSGQGNSPLHF. The CDR3 nucleotides are TGTGCCAGCAGCTCAGGACAGGGGAATTCACCCCTCCACTTT.

The chain links TRBV6-5 to TRBJ1-5; 9 bases agree with TRBD1. Germline values: CDR1 MNHEY, CDR2 SVGAGI. Unmatched junction bases numbered 2, after V lost 2 bases and J lost 6 bases. This CDR3 is built from 14 residues. The CDR3 DNA follows: TGTGCCAGCAGTTACGGGACAGGGTCTCAGCCCCAGCATTTT. This sequence encodes CASSYGTGSQPQHF.